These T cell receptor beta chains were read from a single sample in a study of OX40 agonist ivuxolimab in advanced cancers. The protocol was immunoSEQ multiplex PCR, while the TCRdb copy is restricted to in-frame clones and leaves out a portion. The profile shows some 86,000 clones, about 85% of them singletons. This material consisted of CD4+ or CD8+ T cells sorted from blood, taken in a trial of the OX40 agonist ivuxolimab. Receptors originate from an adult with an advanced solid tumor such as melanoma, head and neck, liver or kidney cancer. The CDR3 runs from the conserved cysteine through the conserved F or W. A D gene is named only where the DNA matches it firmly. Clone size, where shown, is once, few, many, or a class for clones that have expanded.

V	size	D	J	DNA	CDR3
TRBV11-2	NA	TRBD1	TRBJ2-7	TGTGCCAGCAGCCTCCTTACCGGGACAGGGGGCTTCTCCTACGAGCAGTACTTC	CASSLLTGTGGFSYEQYF
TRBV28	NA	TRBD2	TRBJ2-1	TGTGCCAGCAGTTTCCCTAGCGGGAGTCTCAATGAGCAGTTCTTC	CASSFPSGSLNEQFF
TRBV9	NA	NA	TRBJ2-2	TGTGCCAGCAGCGTAGAGACAGAAGACACCGGGGAGCTGTTTTTT	CASSVETEDTGELFF
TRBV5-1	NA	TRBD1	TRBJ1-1	TGCGCCAGCAGCTTCCGGGACAGGGGGGACACTGAAGCTTTCTTT	CASSFRDRGDTEAFF
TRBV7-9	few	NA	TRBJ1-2	TGTGCCAGCAGCAAGCTAGAGACAGATGATGGCTACACCTTC	CASSKLETDDGYTF
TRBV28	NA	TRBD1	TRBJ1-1	TGTGCCAGCACCCGGACAGGGGGGAACACTGAAGCTTTCTTT	CASTRTGGNTEAFF
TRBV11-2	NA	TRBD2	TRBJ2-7	TGTGCCAGCAGCTTAGCAGGGTCGACAGCGGGGGAGCAGTACTTC	CASSLAGSTAGEQYF
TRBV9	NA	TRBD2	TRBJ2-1	TGTGCCAGCAGCGTAGTAAGTAGCGGGAGCTGGAATGAGCAGTTCTTC	CASSVVSSGSWNEQFF
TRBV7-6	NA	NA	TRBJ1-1	TGTGCCAGCAGCTTAGTGGGAGGGGACACTGAAGCTTTCTTT	CASSLVGGDTEAFF
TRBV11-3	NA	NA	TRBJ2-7	TGTGCCAGCAGCTTAGTCCAGGACTCTAGGGAGCAGTACTTC	CASSLVQDSREQYF
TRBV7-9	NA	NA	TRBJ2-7	TGTGCCAGCAACTCTCTGGGACTGTCGTGGCGTGAGCAGTACTTC	CASNSLGLSWREQYF
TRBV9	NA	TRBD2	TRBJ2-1	TGTGCCAGCAGCGTACTAGCGGGAGGGTGGTCCTACAATGAGCAGTTCTTC	CASSVLAGGWSYNEQFF
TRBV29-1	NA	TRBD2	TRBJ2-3	TGCAGCGCCACTAGCGGGAGGGCTACAGATACGCAGTATTTT	CSATSGRATDTQYF
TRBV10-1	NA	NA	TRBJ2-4	TGCGCCAGCAGTGAGGACGCCGGGAAAAACATTCAGTACTTC	CASSEDAGKNIQYF
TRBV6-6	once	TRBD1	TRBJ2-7	TGTGCCAGCAGAGGGGGGACAGGGCAACGTAGCGAGCAGTACTTC	CASRGGTGQRSEQYF
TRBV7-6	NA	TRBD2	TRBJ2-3	TGTGCCAGCAGCCTGACTAGCTCAGATACGCAGTATTTT	CASSLTSSDTQYF
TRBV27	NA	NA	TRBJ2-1	TGTGCCAGCAGCCGAACCCGGGGGTTGTATGAGCAGTTCTTC	CASSRTRGLYEQFF
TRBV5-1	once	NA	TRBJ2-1	TGCGCCACCAAGTCGGGTGTGGGGGTGCACAATGAGCAGTTCTTC	CATKSGVGVHNEQFF
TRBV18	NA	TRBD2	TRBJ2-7	TGTGCCAGCTCACCACCGGGGGAGGGAAGGGGCTACGAGCAGTACTTC	CASSPPGEGRGYEQYF
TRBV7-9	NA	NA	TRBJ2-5	TGTGCCAGCAGCCCCCGGGTGGGCCAAGAGACCCAGTACTTC	CASSPRVGQETQYF
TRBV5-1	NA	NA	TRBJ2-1	TGCGCCAGCAGCTTGGACGCTAGCTACAATGAGCAGTTCTTC	CASSLDASYNEQFF
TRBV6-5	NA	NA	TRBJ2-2	TGTGCCAGCACCGACGAAACCGGGGAGCTGTTTTTT	CASTDETGELFF
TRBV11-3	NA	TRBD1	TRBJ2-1	TGTGCCAGCAGCTCACGGGACAGGGGAGGTAGTCTGCGCAATGAGCAGTTCTTC	CASSSRDRGGSLRNEQFF
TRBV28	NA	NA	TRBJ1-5	TGTGCCAGCAGGGGGAGGGGGGCTAGGAATCAGCCCCAGCATTTT	CASRGRGARNQPQHF
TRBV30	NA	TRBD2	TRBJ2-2	TGTGCCTGGAGGGGCCGTTGGACTAGGGCCTTGTTTTTT	CAWRGRWTRALFF
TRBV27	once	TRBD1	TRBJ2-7	TGTGCCAGCAGTTTTGGGACAGGGGTCGAGCAGTACTTC	CASSFGTGVEQYF